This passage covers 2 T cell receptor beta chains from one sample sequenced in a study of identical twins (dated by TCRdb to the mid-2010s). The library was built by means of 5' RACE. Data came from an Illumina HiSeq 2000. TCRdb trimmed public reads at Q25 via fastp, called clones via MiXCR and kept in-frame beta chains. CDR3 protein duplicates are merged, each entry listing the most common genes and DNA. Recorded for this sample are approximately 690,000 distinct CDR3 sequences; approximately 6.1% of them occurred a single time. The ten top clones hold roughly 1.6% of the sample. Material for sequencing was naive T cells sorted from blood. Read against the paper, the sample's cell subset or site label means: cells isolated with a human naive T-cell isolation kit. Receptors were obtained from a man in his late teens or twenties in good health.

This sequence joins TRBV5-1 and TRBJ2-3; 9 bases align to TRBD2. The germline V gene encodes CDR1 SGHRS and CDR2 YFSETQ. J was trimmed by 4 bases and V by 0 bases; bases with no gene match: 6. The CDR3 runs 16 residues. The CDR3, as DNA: TGCGCCAGCAGCTTGGAGGGCGGGAGGGCCCCAGATACGCAGTATTTT. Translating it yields CASSLEGGRAPDTQYF. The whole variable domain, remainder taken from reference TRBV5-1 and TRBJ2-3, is KAGVTQTPRYLIKTRGQQVTLSCSPISGHRSVSWYQQTPGQGLQFLFEYFSETQRNKGNFPGRFSGRQFSNSRSEMNVSTLELGDSALYLCASSLEGGRAPDTQYFGPGTRLTVL.

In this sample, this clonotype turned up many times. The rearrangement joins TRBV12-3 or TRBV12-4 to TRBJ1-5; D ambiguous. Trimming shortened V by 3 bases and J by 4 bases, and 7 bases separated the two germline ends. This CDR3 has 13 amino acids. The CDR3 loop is CASSFTGNQPQHF. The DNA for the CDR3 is TGTGCCAGCAGTTTCACCGGAAATCAGCCCCAGCATTTT.